This T cell receptor beta chain was recorded in a study of cytomegalovirus exposure and HLA in healthy donors. The CDR3 is 12 residues long. Germline V gives CDR1 MDHEN, CDR2 SYDVKM. The V and J ends lost 8 bases and 7 bases respectively, with 12 bases between them. Study results and limitations: In vitro, three CMV-associated chains proved specific for CMV antigens.

60 Vbeta and 13 Jbeta primers were used in PCR. The repertoire was sequenced with immunoSEQ multiplex PCR; TCRdb's copy has only in-frame clones and lacks some. The data show approximately 150,000 clones, with around 78% seen just once and around 1.5% held by the top ten. As regards this clone: Its antigen is still unknown.

The specimen was PBMCs. The origin of this receptor is a man aged 40-55 years in good health and CMV-seronegative. The chain has TRBV28 and TRBJ2-1; D call uncertain. The CDR3, as DNA: TGTGCCAGCCAGGTTGGATTGAATGAGCAGTTCTTC. Translating gives CASQVGLNEQFF.